The text below deals with one T cell receptor (beta chain). This entry comes from a study of blood T cell repertoires in COVID-19. The wider study: T cells, B-cell-depleted T cells, or PBMCs supplied cDNA or gDNA.

Only in-frame clones appear in the TCRdb table, and some are missing; sequencing was by immunoSEQ multiplex PCR. The sample yields 200,000 to 250,000 clones, 88% seen once. The germline CDR1 and CDR2 sequences are SGHTA and FQGTGA. V was pared by 5 bases and J by 4 bases, with 26 bases between. The CDR3 runs to 18 residues. The sample was PBMCs or T cells enriched from blood (not recorded which). The sequence came from a woman in her thirties who had recovered from COVID-19. This sequence joins TRBV7-3 and TRBJ1-2; D perhaps matches TRBD1 (5 bases). The CDR3 loop is CASSQGGGGGPRVYGYTF. The CDR3 DNA reads TGTGCCAGCAGCCAGGGAGGAGGCGGGGGACCCAGGGTCTATGGCTACACCTTC.